Listed below are T cell receptor beta chains from one sample, sequenced in a study of blood T cell repertoires in COVID-19. The table came from immunoSEQ multiplex PCR; TCRdb's copy has only in-frame clones and leaves some out. This sample has roughly 150,000 clones, with 84% found just once. Sample: peripheral blood. The receptors shown here come from a human donor in a cohort sampled during active COVID-19. The CDR3 runs from the conserved cysteine through the conserved F or W. Each record gives: V gene, D gene, J gene, clone size, CDR3 protein, CDR3 DNA. A D gene is named only where the DNA matches it firmly. The size entry is marked missing in some rows and otherwise reads once, few, many or a size class.

TRBV19	TRBD2	TRBJ2-1	.	CASSIISGGAVYNEQFF	TGTGCCAGTAGTATAATTAGCGGGGGGGCGGTATACAATGAGCAGTTCTTC
TRBV5-4	TRBD1	TRBJ1-2	.	CASSNDMRQGADGYTF	TGTGCCAGCAGCAACGACATGAGACAGGGGGCCGATGGCTACACCTTC
TRBV13	TRBD1	TRBJ2-7	.	CASSRRDRVHEQYF	TGTGCCAGCAGCAGACGGGACAGGGTCCACGAGCAGTACTTC
TRBV19	.	TRBJ1-5	.	CASSVAGDNQPQHF	TGTGCCAGTAGTGTTGCAGGGGACAATCAGCCCCAGCATTTT
TRBV6-1	.	TRBJ2-4	.	CASSDRKNIQYF	TGTGCCAGCAGTGACAGGAAAAACATTCAGTACTTC
TRBV5-4	.	TRBJ2-7	.	CASSFLGPEAYEQYF	TGTGCCAGCAGCTTTCTCGGACCGGAGGCTTACGAGCAGTACTTC
TRBV11-2	.	TRBJ1-5	.	CASSLETGGGPQHF	TGTGCCAGCAGCTTAGAGACAGGTGGTGGACCCCAGCATTTT
TRBV4-1	TRBD2	TRBJ2-2	.	CASRQDGGRVNTGELFF	TGCGCCAGCAGACAAGATGGGGGGAGGGTGAACACCGGGGAGCTGTTTTTT
TRBV27	TRBD1	TRBJ1-1	.	CASSLTGDSGAFF	TGTGCCAGCAGTTTAACAGGGGATTCGGGTGCTTTCTTT
TRBV1	.	TRBJ2-2	few	CTSSPFRLDGWELFF	TGCACCAGCAGCCCCTTCCGACTAGATGGGTGGGAGCTGTTTTTT
TRBV27	.	TRBJ1-3	.	CASSFGRAGNTIYF	TGTGCCAGCAGTTTCGGCAGGGCTGGAAACACCATATATTTT
TRBV9	.	TRBJ2-7	few	CASSVGIASYEQYF	TGTGCCAGCAGCGTCGGAATAGCCTCCTACGAGCAGTACTTC
TRBV7-9	TRBD2	TRBJ2-2	.	CASSFLAGGNTGELFF	TGTGCCAGCAGCTTTCTAGCGGGGGGAAACACCGGGGAGCTGTTTTTT
TRBV28	.	TRBJ1-1	.	CASSLFDRTVAEAFF	TGTGCCAGCAGTCTATTCGACAGGACGGTGGCTGAAGCTTTCTTT
TRBV9	.	TRBJ2-1	.	CASSRAGRNEQFF	TGTGCCAGCAGCCGGGCAGGGAGGAATGAGCAGTTCTTC
TRBV9	.	TRBJ1-6	.	CASSGTAVNSPLHF	TGTGCCAGCAGCGGGACAGCCGTTAATTCACCCCTCCACTTT
TRBV5-6	.	TRBJ1-5	.	CASSLWGHGNQPQHF	TGTGCCAGCAGCTTGTGGGGGCATGGCAATCAGCCCCAGCATTTT